The rows below give T cell receptor beta chains drawn from one sample of a study of patients and donors after allogeneic stem cell transplantation. TCRdb called the RT-PCR reads again in MiXCR, with one record for every CDR3 protein. This table has some 960,000 distinct CDR3 sequences, approximately 18% appearing once. Specimen: blood, either unsorted or a sorted T cell fraction (not recorded which). The source is a human donor who was either an allogeneic HSCT recipient or a stem cell or donor lymphocyte infusion donor (not recorded which). It is not recorded whose cells these are; they may come from a transplant donor. Each CDR3 is given with its conserved first and last residue. D genes are given only for firm matches. Clone size, where shown, is once, few, many, or a class for clones that have expanded.

cdr3_aa | cdr3_nt | clone_size | j_call | v_call | d_call
CASSPPDGLVAKNIQYF | TGTGCCAGCTCACCACCAGACGGTCTTGTTGCCAAAAACATTCAGTACTTC | few | TRBJ2-4 | TRBV18 | NA
CSARDPGTGGKEQYF | TGCAGTGCTAGAGATCCGGGGACAGGGGGCAAAGAGCAGTACTTC | NA | TRBJ2-7 | TRBV20-1 | TRBD1
CATSRSTGKNYNYGYTF | TGTGCGACCAGCAGGTCTACAGGGAAGAACTATAACTATGGCTACACCTTC | few | TRBJ1-2 | TRBV12-3/TRBV12-4 | NA
CSASADSYNEQFF | TGCAGTGCTAGTGCAGACTCCTACAATGAGCAGTTCTTC | NA | TRBJ2-1 | TRBV20-1 | NA
CASTSSGRVHEQYF | TGTGCCAGCACGTCTAGCGGGAGAGTCCACGAGCAGTACTTC | NA | TRBJ2-7 | TRBV27 | TRBD2
CASSSTLGLVSYEQYF | TGTGCCAGCAGCTCAACTCTGGGACTGGTATCCTACGAGCAGTACTTC | few | TRBJ2-7 | TRBV7-2 | NA
CASSYSGSYTDTQYF | TGTGCCAGCAGTTACTCGGGTAGCTACACAGATACGCAGTATTTT | few | TRBJ2-3 | TRBV6-5 | NA
CASSRLAGLRETQYF | TGTGCCAGCAGTAGACTAGCGGGGCTACGAGAGACCCAGTACTTC | few | TRBJ2-5 | TRBV2 | TRBD2
CASSRGYGNPSTGELFF | TGCGCCAGCAGTCGGGGGTATGGAAATCCCTCCACCGGGGAGCTGTTTTTT | NA | TRBJ2-2 | TRBV5-1 | NA
CASSLRGGGGAHEQFF | TGTGCCAGCAGTTTAAGAGGGGGAGGGGGCGCCCATGAGCAGTTCTTC | NA | TRBJ2-1 | TRBV27 | NA
CSARELGGANVLTF | TGCAGTGCTAGAGAATTAGGTGGGGCCAACGTCCTGACTTTC | NA | TRBJ2-6 | TRBV20-1 | NA
CASSAGPLSEQYF | TGCGCCAGCAGCGCGGGCCCCCTGAGCGAGCAGTACTTC | NA | TRBJ2-7 | TRBV5-1 | NA
CASSPDVWGAQFF | TGTGCCAGCAGCCCGGACGTCTGGGGGGCGCAGTTCTTC | many | TRBJ2-1 | TRBV5-6 | NA
CSARRGTPNGYSNQPQHF | TGCAGTGCTAGACGAGGGACTCCCAACGGGTATAGCAATCAGCCCCAGCATTTT | NA | TRBJ1-5 | TRBV20-1 | NA
CASSAPSTGINYGYTF | TGTGCCAGCAGCGCCCCCAGTACGGGGATCAACTATGGCTACACCTTC | NA | TRBJ1-2 | TRBV9 | NA
CASKPAGVWTGAIDEQFF | TGTGCCAGCAAACCCGCGGGCGTTTGGACAGGGGCGATCGATGAGCAGTTCTTC | NA | TRBJ2-1 | TRBV12-3/TRBV12-4 | TRBD1
CASSSLPGRGGDTQYF | TGTGCCAGCAGTTCTCTACCCGGTCGGGGTGGAGATACGCAGTATTTT | few | TRBJ2-3 | TRBV6-5 | NA
CAWLTGPSTGGYTF | TGTGCCTGGCTGACCGGGCCCTCGACGGGGGGCTACACCTTC | NA | TRBJ1-2 | TRBV30 | NA
CASSLRPGQGNTDTQYF | TGTGCCAGCAGCCTTCGGCCAGGACAGGGTAACACAGATACGCAGTATTTT | NA | TRBJ2-3 | TRBV11-2 | TRBD1
CASSLPWENTDTQYF | TGTGCCAGCAGCTTACCGTGGGAGAACACAGATACGCAGTATTTT | NA | TRBJ2-3 | TRBV5-6 | NA
CSVDDPPQNTEAFF | TGCAGCGTTGACGACCCCCCCCAGAACACTGAAGCTTTCTTT | NA | TRBJ1-1 | TRBV29-1 | NA
CASSRWTDTYEQYF | TGTGCCAGCAGCCGATGGACGGATACCTACGAGCAGTACTTC | few | TRBJ2-7 | TRBV3-1 | NA
CASSLADRVGEMNTEAFF | TGCGCCAGCAGCTTGGCCGACAGGGTTGGCGAAATGAACACTGAAGCTTTCTTT | NA | TRBJ1-1 | TRBV5-1 | TRBD1
CSMEPGFRDYNEQFF | TGCAGCATGGAACCGGGTTTTCGGGACTACAATGAGCAGTTCTTC | few | TRBJ2-1 | TRBV29-1 | NA
CASSQGSRAGSQPQHF | TGCGCCAGCAGCCAAGGGTCCAGGGCAGGAAGCCAGCCCCAGCATTTT | NA | TRBJ1-5 | TRBV4-3 | NA
CASREWEATDTQYF | TGTGCCAGCAGAGAATGGGAGGCGACAGATACGCAGTATTTT | NA | TRBJ2-3 | TRBV6-1 | NA
CSARGGRGETQYF | TGCAGTGCTAGAGGCGGGAGGGGGGAGACCCAGTACTTC | NA | TRBJ2-5 | TRBV20-1 | TRBD2
CASSQGTPKETQYF | TGTGCCAGCAGCCAAGGGACCCCTAAGGAGACCCAGTACTTC | few | TRBJ2-5 | TRBV3-1 | NA
CASSYQGAYEQYF | TGTGCCAGCAGTTACCAGGGAGCCTACGAGCAGTACTTC | many | TRBJ2-7 | TRBV6-5 | NA
CASSYNVASSYEQYF | TGTGCCAGCAGTTACAACGTCGCGTCGTCCTACGAGCAGTACTTC | few | TRBJ2-7 | TRBV6-5 | NA
CASSLLVGGGYTF | TGTGCCAGCAGCTTATTAGTTGGTGGGGGCTACACCTTC | NA | TRBJ1-2 | TRBV7-8 | NA
CASSPPTGGFYEQYF | TGTGCCAGCTCACCCCCGACAGGGGGTTTCTACGAGCAGTACTTC | NA | TRBJ2-7 | TRBV18 | TRBD1
CSARTRSSSYEQYF | TGCAGTGCTCGGACTCGGTCCAGCTCCTACGAGCAGTACTTC | NA | TRBJ2-7 | TRBV20-1 | NA
CATSRDRAGGRETQYF | TGTGCCACCAGCAGGGACCGAGCGGGAGGGAGGGAGACCCAGTACTTC | NA | TRBJ2-5 | TRBV15 | TRBD2
CASQVRTGELFF | TGTGCCAGTCAGGTCCGGACCGGGGAGCTGTTTTTT | few | TRBJ2-2 | TRBV13 | NA
CASSETTGIYQPQHF | TGTGCCAGCAGTGAAACGACGGGAATCTATCAGCCCCAGCATTTT | NA | TRBJ1-5 | TRBV2 | NA
CASTTSGGFGEQFF | TGTGCCAGCACCACTAGCGGGGGGTTCGGTGAGCAGTTCTTC | NA | TRBJ2-1 | TRBV2 | TRBD2
CASSSGLPGKLFF | TGTGCCAGCAGTTCCGGACTCCCAGGAAAACTGTTTTTT | NA | TRBJ1-4 | TRBV28 | NA
CSARAQGRGNQPQHF | TGCAGTGCTAGGGCCCAGGGACGGGGCAATCAGCCCCAGCATTTT | few | TRBJ1-5 | TRBV20-1 | NA
CASSQPDPVTEAFF | TGTGCCAGCAGCCAGCCCGACCCCGTCACTGAAGCTTTCTTT | NA | TRBJ1-1 | TRBV7-9 | NA
CASSLVPPEIPYEQYF | TGTGCCAGCAGTTTAGTCCCGCCCGAAATCCCCTACGAGCAGTACTTC | NA | TRBJ2-7 | TRBV27 | NA
CASSEPPRNNEQFF | TGTGCCAGCAGTGAACCCCCTAGGAACAATGAGCAGTTCTTC | NA | TRBJ2-1 | TRBV25-1 | NA
CASSLLRRVPNNYGYTF | TGTGCCAGCAGCTTATTAAGACGTGTCCCGAATAACTATGGCTACACCTTC | few | TRBJ1-2 | TRBV7-8 | NA
CASSNRDSNYGYTF | TGTGCCAGCAGCAATCGGGACAGCAACTATGGCTACACCTTC | few | TRBJ1-2 | TRBV21-1 | NA
CSAREGLAGYSYEQYF | TGCAGTGCTAGAGAGGGTTTAGCGGGATATTCCTACGAGCAGTACTTC | NA | TRBJ2-7 | TRBV20-1 | TRBD2
CAISGSGGRTNTEAFF | TGTGCCATCAGTGGATCGGGCGGGAGGACCAACACTGAAGCTTTCTTT | NA | TRBJ1-1 | TRBV10-3 | NA
CASSQAGTGATYEQYF | TGCGCCAGCAGCCAAGCCGGGACAGGGGCTACCTACGAGCAGTACTTC | few | TRBJ2-7 | TRBV4-3 | TRBD1
CASSQRPGTTGELFF | TGCGCCAGCAGCCAACGACCCGGGACTACCGGGGAGCTGTTTTTT | NA | TRBJ2-2 | TRBV5-1 | NA
CASTNWGWETQYF | TGTGCCAGCACCAACTGGGGTTGGGAGACCCAGTACTTC | NA | TRBJ2-5 | TRBV7-8 | NA
CASSLEGLPHYEQYF | TGTGCCAGCAGCTTAGAAGGCCTACCACACTACGAGCAGTACTTC | NA | TRBJ2-7 | TRBV7-9 | NA
CASSQQAVYGYTF | TGTGCCAGCAGTCAACAGGCTGTCTATGGCTACACCTTC | NA | TRBJ1-2 | TRBV6-1 | NA
CASSYHIGIKENEQYF | TGTGCCAGCAGCTATCATATAGGAATTAAGGAGAACGAGCAGTACTTC | NA | TRBJ2-7 | TRBV7-9 | NA
CASSQGNRLTYEQYF | TGCGCCAGCAGCCAAGGTAATCGGTTGACCTACGAGCAGTACTTC | NA | TRBJ2-7 | TRBV4-1 | NA
CASSKGRAGWAEQYF | TGTGCCAGCAGCAAAGGGAGGGCAGGATGGGCCGAGCAGTACTTC | NA | TRBJ2-7 | TRBV6-2/TRBV6-3 | TRBD2
CASSFAGGIAEQYF | TGTGCCAGCAGTTTCGCGGGGGGTATAGCCGAGCAGTACTTC | NA | TRBJ2-7 | TRBV12-3/TRBV12-4 | TRBD2
CASGTGTPNEKLFF | TGCGCCAGCGGGACCGGGACACCAAATGAAAAACTGTTTTTT | NA | TRBJ1-4 | TRBV5-1 | NA
CSPVDSPLHF | TGCAGTCCGGTGGATTCACCCCTCCACTTT | once | TRBJ1-6 | TRBV20-1 | NA
CASTGTSSYEQYF | TGCGCCAGCACCGGGACGAGCTCCTACGAGCAGTACTTC | many | TRBJ2-7 | TRBV5-1 | NA
CASSIDLGGRDEKLFF | TGTGCCAGTAGTATAGATCTAGGGGGGCGCGATGAAAAACTGTTTTTT | NA | TRBJ1-4 | TRBV19 | NA
CASSPPGRQNQPQHF | TGTGCCAGCAGCCCCCCCGGACGGCAAAATCAGCCCCAGCATTTT | few | TRBJ1-5 | TRBV6-1 | NA